The 6 T cell receptor beta chains given below trace back to one sample, sequenced in a study of shared T cell receptors in the human thymus. TCRdb's copy holds only in-frame clones and misses some; the assay was immunoSEQ multiplex PCR. Found here are about 660,000 clones, around nine tenths of them singletons; the top ten hold 0.0095% to 0.011%. This sample also belongs to another study, concerning human thymus T cells.

Sequenced: thymocytes. The receptors were gathered from a boy in the first two years of life with a congenital heart defect.

The chain couples TRBV30 to TRBJ1-1; D might be TRBD1 (6 bases). V was pared by 5 bases and J by 1 base, with 11 bases between. Germline assignment: CDR1 GTSNPN and CDR2 SVGIG (reference sequence). This CDR3 comprises 13 residues. CDR3 sequence (DNA): TGTGCCTGGGGGGCAGGGGCGAACACTGAAGCTTTCTTT. Translated: CAWGAGANTEAFF.

V is TRBV11-2 and J is TRBJ2-7; 10 bases are a match to TRBD2. Germline CDR1 SGHAT, CDR2 FQNNGV. The CDR3 spans 17 residues. V was pared by 6 bases and J by 7 bases, with 18 bases of the junction left unmatched. The DNA for the CDR3 is TGTGCCAGCAGGCTCGGAGCGGGAGGGCCTACTACGAGGGAGCAGTACTTC. Translation: CASRLGAGGPTTREQYF.

This chain connects TRBV9 to TRBJ2-1; maybe TRBD2 (6 bases). Trimming stripped 4 bases from V and 6 bases from J, with 17 bases between. The CDR3 is made up of 15 amino acids. The germline V gene encodes CDR1 SGDLS and CDR2 YYNGEE. The CDR3 is CASSPRTKTRNEQFF. As DNA, the CDR3 is TGTGCCAGCAGCCCGCGGACTAAAACCCGCAATGAGCAGTTCTTC.

This chain links TRBV4-3 with TRBJ2-7; D remains ambiguous. Trimming left V 3 bases short and J 5 bases short, with 17 bases between. The V gene's germline CDR1 is LGHNA and CDR2 YSLEER. This CDR3 spans 15 amino acids. The CDR3 bases are TGCGCCAGCAGCCAGGAACGGAGTCCAGTCCACGAGCAGTACTTC. Its translation: CASSQERSPVHEQYF.

This clone appeared a single time. The chain has TRBV4-3 and TRBJ2-1; the match to TRBD1 covers 7 bases. Losses at the gene ends were 3 bases for V and 0 bases for J; bases not matched to a gene: 8. This CDR3 contains 17 residues. Germline values: CDR1 LGHNA, CDR2 YSLEER. The CDR3 DNA is TGCGCCAGCAGCCAGCGACCGGGACAGACCTCCTACAATGAGCAGTTCTTC. Translated, it gives CASSQRPGQTSYNEQFF.

The J gene is TRBJ1-5, the V gene TRBV4-1, with a possible D match to TRBD1 (5 bases). Germline CDR1 MGHRA, CDR2 YSYEKL. V shed 4 bases and J shed 3 bases, with 10 bases lying between them. The CDR3 extends over 14 amino acids. CDR3 DNA: TGCGCCAGCAGCCTAGACAGTCCCAATCAGCCCCAGCATTTT. Translated, it gives CASSLDSPNQPQHF.